The clone carrying this T cell receptor (beta chain) was picked up many times. Its antigen is unidentified. The data stem from a study of T cells in Graves' hyperthyroidism and ophthalmopathy. Researchers barred patients who had uncontrolled infection, other autoimmune disease, pregnancy or lactation. The germline gives CDR1 KGHDR, CDR2 SFDVKD. The CDR3 is 14 residues long. The V gene lost 5 bases and the J gene lost 6 bases, with 13 bases spanning the gap. Study results and caveats: Ophthalmopathy onset followed model prediction by a median approximately 6.2 months. Using 13 V-J features, a model discriminated ophthalmopathy from stable hyperthyroidism.

Amplified regions were TCR beta CDR3 sequences from RNA transcripts. Initially, a first-round RT-PCR of the TCR CDR3 employed the HTBI primer set. MiXCR, applied by TCRdb to the multiplex PCR reads, yields one record per CDR3 protein. In the table there are under 350,000 distinct CDR3 sequences, approximately 17% of which are singletons. Source material: blood. This chain links TRBV24-1 with TRBJ1-5; D is perhaps TRBD1 (5 bases). This receptor was taken from a woman in her sixties with Graves' ophthalmopathy. DNA of the CDR3: TGTGCCACCAGTGTTGCCCAAAGGGGTCAGCCCCAGCATTTT. Residues: CATSVAQRGQPQHF.